Shown below are 4 T cell receptor beta chains from a single sample sequenced in a study of T cells in Graves' hyperthyroidism and ophthalmopathy. RNA transcripts served as the template for amplifying TCR beta CDR3 regions. First-round RT-PCR of the TCR CDR3 relied on the HTBI primer set. TCRdb used MiXCR to reprocess the multiplex PCR reads, holding one entry per CDR3 protein. The table lists over 350,000 distinct CDR3 sequences, approximately 17% of them singletons. The sample consisted of blood. These receptors came from a man aged 18 to 29 with Graves' ophthalmopathy.

This clonotype was seen a few times. The chain recombines TRBV27 with TRBJ1-2; TRBD1 aligns across 9 bases. The CDR3 is made up of 16 amino acids. J lost 4 bases, V lost 4 bases, and 10 bases had no gene match. Germline CDR1 and CDR2: MNHEY and SMNVEV (reference sequence). CDR3 sequence: CASSWGRTGDPYGYTF. As DNA, the CDR3 is TGTGCCAGCAGTTGGGGAAGGACAGGGGATCCCTATGGCTACACCTTC.

This clonotype appeared many times. The chain is built from TRBV5-1 and TRBJ1-1; tentative D call: TRBD1 (6 bases). V was pared by 4 bases and J by 1 base, with 8 bases between. The CDR3 spans 13 residues. Looked up from germline, CDR1 is SGHRS and CDR2 is YFSETQ. In DNA form, the CDR3 reads TGCGCCAGCAGCGGAGGGGGGAACACTGAAGCTTTCTTT. It encodes CASSGGGNTEAFF.

This clonotype appeared a few times. V usage is TRBV18 and J usage is TRBJ1-4, with 9 bases lining up with TRBD1. V lost 3 bases and J lost 7; bases outside the gene matches: 6. From germline, CDR1 is KGHSH and CDR2 LQKENI. CDR3 length: 15 residues. This CDR3 is CASSPTGTGSEKLFF. The CDR3 coding sequence is TGTGCCAGCTCACCGACCGGGACAGGGAGTGAAAAACTGTTTTTT.

The chain couples TRBV3-1 to TRBJ2-2, with 10 bases matching TRBD1. With 4 bases clipped from V and 1 base from J, the junction kept 0 bases outside the gene matches. Germline values: CDR1 LGHDT, CDR2 YNNKEL (reference sequence). This CDR3 is 15 amino acids long. The CDR3 here is CASSRTGGNTGELFF. As DNA, the CDR3 is TGTGCCAGCAGCCGGACAGGGGGGAACACCGGGGAGCTGTTTTTT.